This T cell receptor (beta chain) came from a study of a mutant IDH1 vaccine in newly diagnosed glioma (dated by TCRdb to the early 2020s). At the level of the whole study: Vaccination was initiated 4-6 weeks after radiotherapy alone, or concurrently with temozolomide cycles in the chemotherapy-containing groups. Peripheral blood was collected at six visits: V03 (baseline), V05, V07, V10, V12 and V13. Prior to enrollment, patients had been given standard therapy consisting of radiotherapy alone, temozolomide alone, or radiochemotherapy with temozolomide, with the combination given to most patients. For exploratory analyses, longitudinal TCRB deep sequencing was carried out in approximately 25 treated patients wherever samples were available. Visit V12 was the week-35 safety follow-up and visit V13 was the week-47 end of study. The roughly 34 treated patients were around 60% male and around 40% female, with a mean age of approximately 40 years. General conclusions and limits of the study: Availability determined which PBMC samples were chosen for TCRB deep sequencing. The authors noted that analyses of patient blood samples could not be reproduced because of sample limitations. Pseudoprogression seemed to be unrelated to changes in the top peripheral T cell clonotypes found by TCRB sequencing. Immune responses induced by the vaccine were seen in over 80% of patients across multiple MHC alleles.

Library prep was done by the immunoSEQ multiplex PCR assay. Following the manufacturer's protocol, the hsTCRB Kit was used to amplify rearranged TCR beta chain sequences. TCRB libraries were sequenced on an Illumina MiSeq. The published analysis was carried out like this. Demultiplexing, trimming and gene mapping were performed with the kit vendor's proprietary platform. TCRdb stores this immuneACCESS table with in-frame sequences only. Part of the clones is absent; in the studies checked, under half of the shortfall reflects unresolved V genes, and no reason is known for the rest. V and J calls and clone size follow that table, whereas D and trimming were derived from the DNA. The sample data list approximately 31,000 clones, and roughly 80% of these were observed just once. The ten biggest clones cover around 31% of the sample. This clone was counted a few times. The specificity of this receptor is unknown. Base qualities are not provided; no much larger clone lies one nucleotide away.

Per the publication, the time point label means: week 47, end of study. Each vaccine dose was 300 ug of a 20-mer mutant IDH1 peptide in Montanide, given subcutaneously with topical imiquimod. Patients were given eight vaccinations, in weeks 1, 3, 5, 7, 11, 15, 19 and 23, which matched visits V03 through V10. Newly diagnosed WHO grade 3 or 4 IDH1-mutant astrocytomas showing loss of nuclear ATRX were present in the donors. The samples were drawn from NOA16, a multicentre, single-arm, open-label phase I trial in Germany that tested a mutant IDH1 peptide vaccine in humans for the first time. Genomic DNA for TCRB sequencing was extracted from EDTA blood using the DNeasy Blood and Tissue Kit. The sequence was obtained from a man aged 30 to 45 with glioma. This sample comprised PBMCs, obtained from a glioma patient whose treatment included an IDH1 peptide vaccine.

The bases are TGTGCCAGCAACAGGCTCGCCCTATGGAATAGCAATCAGCCCCAGCATTTT. It translates to CASNRLALWNSNQPQHF. The chain uses TRBV2 and TRBJ1-5, with a tentative D gene TRBD1 over 5 matching bases. The germline V gene sets CDR1 to SNHLY and CDR2 to FYNNEI. The CDR3 spans 17 residues, from the cysteine through the phenylalanine. This entry keeps only the CDR3 DNA: 51 bases, framed from base 1. Trimming costs V 7 bases and J 0 bases, and their ends lie 19 bases apart.